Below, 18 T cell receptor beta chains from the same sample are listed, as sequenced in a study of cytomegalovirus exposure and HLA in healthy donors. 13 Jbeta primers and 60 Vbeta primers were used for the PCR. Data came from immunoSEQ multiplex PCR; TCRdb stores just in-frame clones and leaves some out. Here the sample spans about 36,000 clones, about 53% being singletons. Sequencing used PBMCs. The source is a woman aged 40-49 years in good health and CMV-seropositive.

The CDR3 is CASSFFGGTGPPYGYTF. In nucleotides, the CDR3 is TGTGCCAGCAGCTTTTTCGGGGGAACAGGACCCCCCTATGGCTACACCTTC. V usage is TRBV7-2 and J usage is TRBJ1-2; possible D gene TRBD1, 5 bases. This CDR3 has 17 residues. V was pared by 3 bases and J by 4 bases, with 21 bases between. Per the germline V gene, CDR1 is SGHTA and CDR2 is FQGNSA.

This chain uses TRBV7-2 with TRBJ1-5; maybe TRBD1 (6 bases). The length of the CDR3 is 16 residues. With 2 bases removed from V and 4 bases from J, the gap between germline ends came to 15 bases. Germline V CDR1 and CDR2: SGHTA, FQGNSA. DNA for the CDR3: TGTGCCAGCAGCTTACTGACGTTTCAGGGGAATCAGCCCCAGCATTTT. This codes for CASSLLTFQGNQPQHF.

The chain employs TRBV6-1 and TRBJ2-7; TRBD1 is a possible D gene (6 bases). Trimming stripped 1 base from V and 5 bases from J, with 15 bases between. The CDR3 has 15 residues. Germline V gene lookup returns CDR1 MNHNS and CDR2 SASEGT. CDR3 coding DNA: TGTGCCAGCAGTGAAGGAACAGGGTTTTCCCACGAGCAGTACTTC. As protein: CASSEGTGFSHEQYF.

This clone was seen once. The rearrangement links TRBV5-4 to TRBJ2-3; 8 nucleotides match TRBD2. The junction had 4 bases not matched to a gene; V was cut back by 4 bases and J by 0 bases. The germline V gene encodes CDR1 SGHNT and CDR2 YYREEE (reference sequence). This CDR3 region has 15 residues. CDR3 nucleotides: TGTGCCAGCAGCACCCGGGGGGGGAGCACAGATACGCAGTATTTT. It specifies CASSTRGGSTDTQYF. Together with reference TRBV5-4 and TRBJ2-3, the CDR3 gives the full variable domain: ETGVTQSPTHLIKTRGQQVTLRCSSQSGHNTVSWYQQALGQGPQFIFQYYREEENGRGNFPPRFSGLQFPNYSSELNVNALELDDSALYLCASSTRGGSTDTQYFGPGTRLTVL.

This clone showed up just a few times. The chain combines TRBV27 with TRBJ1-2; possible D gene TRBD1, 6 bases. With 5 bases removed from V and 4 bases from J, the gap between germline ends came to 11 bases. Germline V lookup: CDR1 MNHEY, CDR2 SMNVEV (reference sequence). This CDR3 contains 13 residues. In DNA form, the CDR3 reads TGTGCCAGCAGTCCCGGGACATCCTATGGCTACACCTTC. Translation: CASSPGTSYGYTF.

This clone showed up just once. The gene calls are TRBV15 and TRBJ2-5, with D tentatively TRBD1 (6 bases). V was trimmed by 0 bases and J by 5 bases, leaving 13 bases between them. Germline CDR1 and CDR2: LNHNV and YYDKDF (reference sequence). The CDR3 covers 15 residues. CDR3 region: CATSREKQGLETQYF. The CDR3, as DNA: TGTGCCACCAGCAGAGAGAAACAGGGCTTGGAGACCCAGTACTTC.

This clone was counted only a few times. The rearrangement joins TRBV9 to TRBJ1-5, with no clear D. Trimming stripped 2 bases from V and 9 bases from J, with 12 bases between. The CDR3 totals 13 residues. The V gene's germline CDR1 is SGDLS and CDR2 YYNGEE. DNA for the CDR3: TGTGCCAGCAGCGTCGCCCTCGAGGGGCCCCAGCATTTT. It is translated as CASSVALEGPQHF. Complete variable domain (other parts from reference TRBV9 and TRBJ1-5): DSGVTQTPKHLITATGQRVTLRCSPRSGDLSVYWYQQSLDQGLQFLIQYYNGEERAKGNILERFSAQQFPDLHSELNLSSLELGDSALYFCASSVALEGPQHFGDGTRLSIL.

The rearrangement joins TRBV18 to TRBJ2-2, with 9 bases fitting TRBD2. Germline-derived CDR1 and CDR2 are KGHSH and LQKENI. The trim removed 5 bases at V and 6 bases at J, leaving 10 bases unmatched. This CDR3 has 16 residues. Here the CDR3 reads CASSEQGLAGAGELFF. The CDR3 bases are TGTGCCAGCTCAGAACAGGGACTAGCAGGCGCCGGGGAGCTGTTTTTT.

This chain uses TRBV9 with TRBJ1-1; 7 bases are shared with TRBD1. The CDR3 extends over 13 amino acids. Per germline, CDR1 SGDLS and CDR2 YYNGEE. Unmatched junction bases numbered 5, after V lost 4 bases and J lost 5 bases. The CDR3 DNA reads TGTGCCAGCAGCCCATCGACAGGGACTGAAGCTTTCTTT. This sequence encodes CASSPSTGTEAFF.

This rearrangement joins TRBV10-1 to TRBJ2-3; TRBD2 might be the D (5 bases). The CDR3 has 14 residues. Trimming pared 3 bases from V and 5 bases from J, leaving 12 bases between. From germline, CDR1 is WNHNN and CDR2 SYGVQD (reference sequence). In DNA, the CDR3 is TGCGCCAGCAGTGAAAGGACTGGAAAAGATACGCAGTATTTT. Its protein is CASSERTGKDTQYF.

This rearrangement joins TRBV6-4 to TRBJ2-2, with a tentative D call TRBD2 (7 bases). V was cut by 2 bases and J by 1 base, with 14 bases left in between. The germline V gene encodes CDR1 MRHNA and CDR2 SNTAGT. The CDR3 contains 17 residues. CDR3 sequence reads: CASSDDSRGLNTGELFF. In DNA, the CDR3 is TGTGCCAGCAGTGACGATTCGCGGGGGCTGAACACCGGGGAGCTGTTTTTT.

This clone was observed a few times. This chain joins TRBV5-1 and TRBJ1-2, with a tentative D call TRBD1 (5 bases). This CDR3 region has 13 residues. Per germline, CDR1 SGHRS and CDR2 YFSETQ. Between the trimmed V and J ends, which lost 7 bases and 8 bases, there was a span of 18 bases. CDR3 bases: TGCGCCAGCGCGGTGGGGCCCGGCCAGGGCTACACCTTC. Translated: CASAVGPGQGYTF.

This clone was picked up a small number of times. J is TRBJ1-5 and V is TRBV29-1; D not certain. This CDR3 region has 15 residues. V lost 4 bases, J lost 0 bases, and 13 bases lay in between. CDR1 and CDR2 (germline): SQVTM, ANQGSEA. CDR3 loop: CSVVLAGYSNQPQHF. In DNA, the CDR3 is TGCAGCGTTGTCTTGGCAGGCTATAGCAATCAGCCCCAGCATTTT.

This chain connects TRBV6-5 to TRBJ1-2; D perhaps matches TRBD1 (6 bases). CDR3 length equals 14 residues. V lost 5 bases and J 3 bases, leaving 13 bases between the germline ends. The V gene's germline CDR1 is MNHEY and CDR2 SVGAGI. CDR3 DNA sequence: TGTGCCAGCAGTCACCGGACAGTAGACTATGGCTACACCTTC. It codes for CASSHRTVDYGYTF.

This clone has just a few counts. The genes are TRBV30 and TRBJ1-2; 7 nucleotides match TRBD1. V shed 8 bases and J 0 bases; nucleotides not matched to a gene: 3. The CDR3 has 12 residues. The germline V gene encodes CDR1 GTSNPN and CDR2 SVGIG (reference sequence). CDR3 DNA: TGTGCCCAGACAGGGACTAACTATGGCTACACCTTC. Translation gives CAQTGTNYGYTF.

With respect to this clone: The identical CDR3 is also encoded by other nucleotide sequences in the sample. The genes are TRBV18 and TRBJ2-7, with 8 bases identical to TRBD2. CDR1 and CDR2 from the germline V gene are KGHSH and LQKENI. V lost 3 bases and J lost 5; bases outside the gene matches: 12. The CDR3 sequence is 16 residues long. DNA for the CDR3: TGTGCCAGCTCACCCCTAGGGGCGGGGGGCCCCAACGAGCAGTACTTC. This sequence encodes CASSPLGAGGPNEQYF.

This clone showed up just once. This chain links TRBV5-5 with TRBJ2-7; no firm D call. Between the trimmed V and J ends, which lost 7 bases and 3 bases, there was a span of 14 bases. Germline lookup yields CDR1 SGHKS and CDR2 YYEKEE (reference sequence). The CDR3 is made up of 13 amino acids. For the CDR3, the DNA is TGTGCCAGCTCTTGGCAGGAAAACTACGAGCAGTACTTC. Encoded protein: CASSWQENYEQYF.

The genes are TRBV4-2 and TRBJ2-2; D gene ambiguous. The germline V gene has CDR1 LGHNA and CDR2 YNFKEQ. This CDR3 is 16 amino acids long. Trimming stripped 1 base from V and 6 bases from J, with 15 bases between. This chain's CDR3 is CASSQGLERLSGELFF. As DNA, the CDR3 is TGTGCCAGCAGCCAAGGGCTAGAAAGGCTTTCCGGGGAGCTGTTTTTT.